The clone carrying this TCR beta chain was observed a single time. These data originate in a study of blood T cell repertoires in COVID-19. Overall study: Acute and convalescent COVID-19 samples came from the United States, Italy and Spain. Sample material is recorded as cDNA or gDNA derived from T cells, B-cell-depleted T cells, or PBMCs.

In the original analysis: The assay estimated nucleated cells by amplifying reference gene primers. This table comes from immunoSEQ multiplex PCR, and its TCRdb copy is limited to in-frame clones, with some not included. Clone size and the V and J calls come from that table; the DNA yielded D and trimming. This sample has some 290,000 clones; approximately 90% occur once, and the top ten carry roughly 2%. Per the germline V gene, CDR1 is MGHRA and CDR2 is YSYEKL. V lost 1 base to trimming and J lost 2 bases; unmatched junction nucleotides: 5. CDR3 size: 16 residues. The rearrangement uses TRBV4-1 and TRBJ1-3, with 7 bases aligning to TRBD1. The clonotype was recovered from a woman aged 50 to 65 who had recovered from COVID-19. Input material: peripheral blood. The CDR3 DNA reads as TGCGCCAGCAGCCAAGGGCAGGGGGTCGCTGGAAACACCATATATTTT. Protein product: CASSQGQGVAGNTIYF.